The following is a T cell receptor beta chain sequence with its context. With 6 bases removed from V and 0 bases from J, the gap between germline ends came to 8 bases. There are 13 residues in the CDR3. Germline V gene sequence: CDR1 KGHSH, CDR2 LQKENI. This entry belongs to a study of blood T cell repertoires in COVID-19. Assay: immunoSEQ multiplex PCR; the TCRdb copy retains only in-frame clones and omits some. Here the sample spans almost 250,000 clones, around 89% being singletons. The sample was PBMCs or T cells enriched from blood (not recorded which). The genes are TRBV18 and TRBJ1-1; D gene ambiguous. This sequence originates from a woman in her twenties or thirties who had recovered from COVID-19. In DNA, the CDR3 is TGTGCCAGCTCGAAGACACTGAACACTGAAGCTTTCTTT. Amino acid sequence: CASSKTLNTEAFF. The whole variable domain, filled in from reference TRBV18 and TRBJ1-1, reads NAGVMQNPRHLVRRRGQEARLRCSPMKGHSHVYWYRQLPEEGLKFMVYLQKENIIDESGMPKERFSAEFPKEGPSILRIQQVVRGDSAAYFCASSKTLNTEAFFGQGTRLTVV.